Sequencing of this TCR beta chain was carried out in a study of T cell clonotyping in hematopoietic cell transplantation. Study background: Recipients' pretransplant samples followed cytoreduction. Findings and limits, study-wide: Graft donor and pretransplant recipient Inverse Simpson Index values predicted broader posttransplant TCR diversity. Pathologically expanded recipient clonotypes increased progressively from day 30 to day 180 as diversity fell.

As for this clone: Its cognate antigen is unknown.

Documented time point: recipient sample about 28 days before transplant, after cytoreduction. Recipient blood drawn about 28 days pretransplant and days 30, 100, 180 after. Trimming took 3 bases from V and 5 from J, leaving 10 bases between them. The CDR3 is 13 residues long. From germline, CDR1 is KGHSH and CDR2 LQKENI. Some clones are missing from TCRdb's copy, which holds only in-frame ones; the method was immunoSEQ multiplex PCR. The top ten hold just under 6% of the sample, which has about 50,000 clones, 65% to 90% seen once. V gene TRBV18 combines with J gene TRBJ1-2; D not resolved. The receptor's source is a man aged 55 to 70 with biphenotypic leukemia. Some clones in this sample may be carry-over from other donors' samples. The sample consisted of peripheral blood mononuclear cells, taken before stem cell transplant. CDR3 DNA sequence: TGTGCCAGCTCACCTGGACGGAAATATGGCTACACCTTC. Residues: CASSPGRKYGYTF.